The source of this T cell receptor beta chain is a study of identical twins. Overall study results and limits: Insertions ran lower in abundant cord blood beta clonotypes, though not in memory repertoires.

About this clonotype itself: Its antigen is still unknown.

After removal of 0 bases from V and 4 bases from J, the junction contained 1 base not matched to a gene. CDR1 is DFQATT, CDR2 SNEGSKA, per germline (reference sequence). This CDR3 region has 15 residues. In TCRdb, the 5' RACE reads were re-called with MiXCR into one record per CDR3 protein. Here the sample spans fewer than 250,000 distinct CDR3 sequences, more than 15% being singletons. This same sample was also part of a study on T cells expressing NK-cell markers.

The TCR comes from a young woman in good health. Input material: CD8+ T cells sorted from blood. V and J are TRBV20-1 and TRBJ2-1; 12 bases agree with TRBD2. CDR3 nucleotides: TGCAGTGCTAGAGACGGGACTAGCGGGTACAATGAGCAGTTCTTC. Protein sequence: CSARDGTSGYNEQFF.